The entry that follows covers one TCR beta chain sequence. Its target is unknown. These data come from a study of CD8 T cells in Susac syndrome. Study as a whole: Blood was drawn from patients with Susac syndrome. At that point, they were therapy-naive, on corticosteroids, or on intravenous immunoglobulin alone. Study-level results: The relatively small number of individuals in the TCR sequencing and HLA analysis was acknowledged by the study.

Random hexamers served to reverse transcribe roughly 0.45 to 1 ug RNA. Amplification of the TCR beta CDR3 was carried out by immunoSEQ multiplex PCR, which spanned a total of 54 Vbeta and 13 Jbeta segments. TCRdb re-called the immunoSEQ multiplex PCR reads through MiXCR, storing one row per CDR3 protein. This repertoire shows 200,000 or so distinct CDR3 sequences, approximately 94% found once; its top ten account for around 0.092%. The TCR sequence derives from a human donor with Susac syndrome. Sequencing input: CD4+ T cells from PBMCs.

The CDR3 protein is CATSRDMGDQPQHF. CDR3 nucleotide sequence: TGTGCCACCAGCAGAGATATGGGGGATCAGCCCCAGCATTTT. V usage is TRBV15 and J usage is TRBJ1-5; D may be TRBD1 (5 bases). The CDR3 is 14 residues long. In germline, CDR1 is LNHNV, CDR2 YYDKDF (reference sequence). V shed 0 bases and J shed 5 bases, with 8 bases lying between them.